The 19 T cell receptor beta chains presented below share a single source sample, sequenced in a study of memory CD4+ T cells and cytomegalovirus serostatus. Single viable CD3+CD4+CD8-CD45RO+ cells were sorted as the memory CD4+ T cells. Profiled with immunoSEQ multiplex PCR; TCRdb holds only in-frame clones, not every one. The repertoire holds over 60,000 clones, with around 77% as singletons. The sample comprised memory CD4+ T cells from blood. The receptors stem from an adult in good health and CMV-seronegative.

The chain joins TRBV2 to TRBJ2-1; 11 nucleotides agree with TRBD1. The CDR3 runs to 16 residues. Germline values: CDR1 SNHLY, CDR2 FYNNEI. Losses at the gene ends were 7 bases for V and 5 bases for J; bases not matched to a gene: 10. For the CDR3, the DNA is TGTGCCAGCATTCCGAGGGGGACAGGGGGTCACAATGAGCAGTTCTTC. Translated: CASIPRGTGGHNEQFF.

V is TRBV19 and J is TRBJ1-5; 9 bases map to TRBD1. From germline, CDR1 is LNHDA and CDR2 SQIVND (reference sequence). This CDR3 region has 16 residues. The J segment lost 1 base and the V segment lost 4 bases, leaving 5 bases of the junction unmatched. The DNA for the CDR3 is TGTGCCAGTAGTAAACAACAGGGGGCAAGCAATCAGCCCCAGCATTTT. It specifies CASSKQQGASNQPQHF.

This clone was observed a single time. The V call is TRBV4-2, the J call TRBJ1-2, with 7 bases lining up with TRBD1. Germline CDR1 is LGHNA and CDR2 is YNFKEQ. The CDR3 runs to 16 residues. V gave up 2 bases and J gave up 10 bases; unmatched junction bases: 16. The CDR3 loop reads CASSQTGSTGTFPYTF. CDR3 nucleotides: TGTGCCAGCAGCCAAACGGGATCGACAGGGACTTTCCCCTACACCTTC.

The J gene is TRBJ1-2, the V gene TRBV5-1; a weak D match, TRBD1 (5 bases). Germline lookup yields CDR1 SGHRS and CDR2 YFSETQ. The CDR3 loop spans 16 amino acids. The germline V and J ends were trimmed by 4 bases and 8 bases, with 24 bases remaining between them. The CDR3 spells CASSHPGARAPGGYTF. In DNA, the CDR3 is TGCGCCAGCAGCCACCCCGGGGCCAGGGCCCCCGGCGGCTACACCTTC.

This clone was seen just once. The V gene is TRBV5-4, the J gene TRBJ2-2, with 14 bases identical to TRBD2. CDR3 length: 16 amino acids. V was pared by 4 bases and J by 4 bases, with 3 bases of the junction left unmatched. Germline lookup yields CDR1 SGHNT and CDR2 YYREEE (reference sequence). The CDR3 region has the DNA TGTGCCAGCAGCCCGGGGACTAGCGGGAGCACCGGGGAGCTGTTTTTT. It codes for CASSPGTSGSTGELFF.

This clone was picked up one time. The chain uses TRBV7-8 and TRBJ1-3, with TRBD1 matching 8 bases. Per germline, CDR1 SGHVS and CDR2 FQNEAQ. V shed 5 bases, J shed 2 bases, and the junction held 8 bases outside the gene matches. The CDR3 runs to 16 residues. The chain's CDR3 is CASSDNPGQAGNTIYF. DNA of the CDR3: TGTGCCAGCAGCGATAACCCGGGACAGGCTGGAAACACCATATATTTT.

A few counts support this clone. The CDR3 bases are TGCGCCAGCAGTACATCAGGGGGCAATGAGCAGTTCTTC. Amino acids: CASSTSGGNEQFF. This chain joins TRBV10-1 and TRBJ2-1; 7 bases are a match to TRBD1. CDR3 length: 13 amino acids. CDR1 is WNHNN, CDR2 SYGVQD, per germline (reference sequence). V was pared by 5 bases and J by 6 bases, with 4 bases of the junction left unmatched.

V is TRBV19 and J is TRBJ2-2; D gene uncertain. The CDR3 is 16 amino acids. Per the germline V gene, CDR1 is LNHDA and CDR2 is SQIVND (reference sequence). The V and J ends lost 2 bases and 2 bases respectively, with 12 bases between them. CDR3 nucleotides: TGTGCCAGTAGTATATTAGACACCGCCAACACCGGGGAGCTGTTTTTT. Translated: CASSILDTANTGELFF.

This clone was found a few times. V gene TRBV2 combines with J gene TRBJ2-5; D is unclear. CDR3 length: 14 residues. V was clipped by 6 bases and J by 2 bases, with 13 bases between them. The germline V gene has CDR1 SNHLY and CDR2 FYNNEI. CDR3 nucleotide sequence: TGTGCCAGCAGCCACCCGACTCGGCAAGAGACCCAGTACTTC. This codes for CASSHPTRQETQYF.

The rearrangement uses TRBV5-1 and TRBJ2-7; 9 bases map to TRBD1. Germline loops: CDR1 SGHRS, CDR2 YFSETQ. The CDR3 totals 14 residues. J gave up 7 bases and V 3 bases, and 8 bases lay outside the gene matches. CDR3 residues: CASSSSGTGNEQYF. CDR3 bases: TGCGCCAGCAGCTCCTCCGGGACAGGGAATGAGCAGTACTTC.

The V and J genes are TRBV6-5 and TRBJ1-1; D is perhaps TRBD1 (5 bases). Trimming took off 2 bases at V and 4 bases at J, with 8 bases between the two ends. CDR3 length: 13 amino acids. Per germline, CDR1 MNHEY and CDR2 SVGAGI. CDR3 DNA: TGTGCCAGCAGTTACCCAGGGACCACTGAAGCTTTCTTT. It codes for CASSYPGTTEAFF.

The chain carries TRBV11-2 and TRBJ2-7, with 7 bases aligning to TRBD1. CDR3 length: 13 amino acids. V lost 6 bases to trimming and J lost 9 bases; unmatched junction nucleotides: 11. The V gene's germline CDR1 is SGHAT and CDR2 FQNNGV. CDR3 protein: CASSNDRAGVQYF. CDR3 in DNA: TGTGCCAGCAGTAATGACAGGGCCGGGGTGCAGTACTTC.

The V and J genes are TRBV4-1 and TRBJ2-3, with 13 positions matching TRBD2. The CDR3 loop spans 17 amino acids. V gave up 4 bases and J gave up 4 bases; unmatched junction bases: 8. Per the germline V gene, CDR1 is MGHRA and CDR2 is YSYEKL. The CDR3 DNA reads TGCGCCAGCAGCCCGACTTTGACTAGCGGGGGGCCAGATACGCAGTATTTT. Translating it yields CASSPTLTSGGPDTQYF.

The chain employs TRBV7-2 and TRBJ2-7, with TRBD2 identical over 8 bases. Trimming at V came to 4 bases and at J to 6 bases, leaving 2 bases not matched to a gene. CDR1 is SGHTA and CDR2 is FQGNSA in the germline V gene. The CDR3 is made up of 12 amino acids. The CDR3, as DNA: TGTGCCAGCAGCTCCGGGGGGGCCGAGCAGTACTTC. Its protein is CASSSGGAEQYF.

For the CDR3, the DNA is TGCGCCAGCAGCACTGGGGTGATGGGCAGGACTGAAGCTTTCTTT. Translated: CASSTGVMGRTEAFF. The rearrangement links TRBV5-1 to TRBJ1-1; no clear D gene. The CDR3 totals 15 residues. V lost 4 bases and J lost 5, with 18 bases in between. Germline V gives CDR1 SGHRS, CDR2 YFSETQ.

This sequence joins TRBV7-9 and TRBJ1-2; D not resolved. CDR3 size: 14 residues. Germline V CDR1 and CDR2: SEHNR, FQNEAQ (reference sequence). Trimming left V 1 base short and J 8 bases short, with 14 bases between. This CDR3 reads CASSLDVPVMGYTF. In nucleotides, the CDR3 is TGTGCCAGCAGCTTAGACGTTCCGGTGATGGGCTACACCTTC.

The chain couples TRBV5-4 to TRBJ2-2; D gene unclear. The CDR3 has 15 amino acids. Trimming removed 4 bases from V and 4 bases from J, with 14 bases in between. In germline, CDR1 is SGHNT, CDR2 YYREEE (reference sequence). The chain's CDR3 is CASSHKRGGTGELFF. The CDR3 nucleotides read TGTGCCAGCAGCCACAAACGAGGTGGCACCGGGGAGCTGTTTTTT.

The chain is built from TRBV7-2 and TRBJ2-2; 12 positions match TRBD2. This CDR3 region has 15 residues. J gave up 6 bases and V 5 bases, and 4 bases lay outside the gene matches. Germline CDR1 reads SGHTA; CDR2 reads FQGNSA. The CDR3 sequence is CASSKTSGRSGELFF. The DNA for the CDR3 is TGTGCCAGCAGCAAGACTAGCGGGAGATCCGGGGAGCTGTTTTTT.

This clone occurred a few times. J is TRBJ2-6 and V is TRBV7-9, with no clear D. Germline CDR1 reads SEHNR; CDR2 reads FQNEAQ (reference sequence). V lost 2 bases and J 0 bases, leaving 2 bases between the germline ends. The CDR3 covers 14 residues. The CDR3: CASSLPSGANVLTF. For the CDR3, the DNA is TGTGCCAGCAGCTTACCCTCTGGGGCCAACGTCCTGACTTTC.